A single sample gave rise to the 9 T cell receptor beta chains below, sequenced in a study of response to subunit inactivated influenza vaccine. TCRdb re-analysed the RT-PCR reads in MiXCR, keeping a single row per CDR3 protein. The top ten clones hold 10% of a sample with roughly 790,000 distinct CDR3 sequences, approximately 22% of them seen once. The input for sequencing was PBMCs from blood, taken 4 to 6 days after vaccination. The receptor set was obtained from a man over 45 who received an inactivated influenza vaccine.

The V gene is TRBV10-3, the J gene TRBJ2-1; D unclear. From germline, CDR1 is ENHRY and CDR2 SYGVKD. V was pared by 8 bases and J by 8 bases, with 7 bases between. The CDR3 totals 10 residues. CDR3 region: CAIGQDEQFF. CDR3 coding DNA: TGTGCCATCGGTCAGGATGAGCAGTTCTTC.

The rearrangement links TRBV4-1 to TRBJ2-1; no definite D call. The CDR3 totals 15 residues. The V gene's germline CDR1 is MGHRA and CDR2 YSYEKL. Trimming cost V 1 base and J 2 bases, with 9 bases left between them. The CDR3 here is CASSQVHSPYNEQFF. CDR3 sequence (DNA): TGCGCCAGCAGCCAAGTCCACTCTCCCTACAATGAGCAGTTCTTC.

The CDR3 loop reads CASSFGRAIGELFF. For the CDR3, the DNA is TGTGCCAGCAGTTTTGGCAGGGCAATCGGGGAGCTGTTTTTT. The rearrangement uses TRBV28 and TRBJ2-2, with D possibly matching TRBD1 (5 bases). Per germline, CDR1 MDHEN and CDR2 SYDVKM. Trimming left V 3 bases short and J 7 bases short, with 12 bases between. The CDR3 length is 14 residues.

This clonotype came up many times. The rearrangement links TRBV29-1 to TRBJ2-3; 8 bases line up with TRBD2. The CDR3 runs 14 residues. Unmatched junction bases numbered 3, after V lost 4 bases and J lost 0 bases. Germline V gives CDR1 SQVTM, CDR2 ANQGSEA. The CDR3, as DNA: TGCAGCGTTGGACTAGCGCTTAGCACAGATACGCAGTATTTT. As protein: CSVGLALSTDTQYF.

This clonotype was recorded at least ten times. The chain is built from TRBV20-1 and TRBJ2-7; D possibly corresponds to TRBD2 (6 bases). Trimming stripped 3 bases from V and 6 bases from J, with 12 bases between. The CDR3 length is 12 residues. CDR1 is DFQATT and CDR2 is SNEGSKA in the germline V gene (reference sequence). CDR3 in DNA: TGCAGTGCTAGTGCGGGACGGGTCGAGCAGTACTTC. This sequence encodes CSASAGRVEQYF.

The rearrangement links TRBV5-3 to TRBJ2-3, with no clear D. TRBV5-3 is identified as an open reading frame with a role that is uncertain. The V end was cut by 7 bases, the J end by 2 bases, with 17 bases between. The CDR3 runs 15 residues. The DNA for the CDR3 is TGTGCCAGATTCCCCCCGGCGGAGATCACAGATACGCAGTATTTT. This encodes CARFPPAEITDTQYF.

The sample holds a few counts of this clonotype. This sequence joins TRBV7-2 and TRBJ2-4; D unresolved. The length of the CDR3 is 14 residues. Trimming removed 3 bases at V and 0 bases at J, with 6 bases between. The germline gives CDR1 SGHTA, CDR2 FQGNSA. The chain's CDR3 is CASSFGVAKNIQYF. The CDR3 DNA reads TGTGCCAGCAGCTTTGGTGTAGCCAAAAACATTCAGTACTTC.

In its sample, this clonotype was seen a few times. The CDR3 protein is CASSESWGGAEQFF. CDR3 sequence (DNA): TGTGCCAGCAGCGAATCCTGGGGGGGCGCTGAGCAGTTCTTC. This chain links TRBV5-6 with TRBJ2-1, with D possibly TRBD2 on 7 matching bases. Between the trimmed V and J ends, which lost 4 bases and 9 bases, there was a span of 17 bases. There are 14 residues in the CDR3. Germline V gives CDR1 SGHDT, CDR2 YYEEEE.

The rearrangement uses TRBV20-1 and TRBJ2-3, with 7 positions matching TRBD2. Unmatched junction bases numbered 5, after V lost 6 bases and J lost 2 bases. The CDR3 is made up of 13 amino acids. Per germline, CDR1 DFQATT and CDR2 SNEGSKA (reference sequence). For the CDR3, the DNA is TGCAGTGCAAACGGGGGGACCACAGATACGCAGTATTTT. It encodes CSANGGTTDTQYF.